These T cell receptor beta chains were read from a single sample in a study of neurological immune-mediated disorders. TCRdb analysed the 5' RACE reads with MiXCR anew, one entry per CDR3 protein. This table has tens of thousands of distinct CDR3 sequences, approximately 5.8% appearing once. The specimen sequenced was CD4+ T cells from blood. The receptors were gathered from a woman under 30 with multiple sclerosis. The CDR3 runs from the conserved cysteine through the conserved F or W. The order of the fields is J gene, V gene, clone size, D gene, CDR3 DNA, CDR3 protein. The D gene is left open where the match is weak. The size entry gives once, few or many counts, or a class when the clone is expanded.

j_gene: TRBJ1-5; v_gene: TRBV29-1; abundance: many; d_gene: -; CDR3nt: TGCAGCGTTGCGGGGGCAATACATCAGCCCCAGCATTTT; CDR3aa: CSVAGAIHQPQHF
j_gene: TRBJ2-1; v_gene: TRBV6-2/TRBV6-3; abundance: many; d_gene: TRBD2; CDR3nt: TGTGCCAGCAGGAGGACTAGCGGGGTCAATGAGCAGTTCTTC; CDR3aa: CASRRTSGVNEQFF
j_gene: TRBJ1-2; v_gene: TRBV28; abundance: few; d_gene: -; CDR3nt: TGTGCCAGCAGCCGGGGACTGAACTATGGCTACACCTTC; CDR3aa: CASSRGLNYGYTF
j_gene: TRBJ2-3; v_gene: TRBV18; abundance: few; d_gene: TRBD2; CDR3nt: TGTGCCAGCTCACACGGACTAGCGGGGGCCTCCTACACAGATACGCAGTATTTT; CDR3aa: CASSHGLAGASYTDTQYF
j_gene: TRBJ1-6; v_gene: TRBV20-1; abundance: many; d_gene: TRBD1; CDR3nt: TGCAGTGCTGAAGACAGGGGGGTGCTTAATTCACCCCTCCACTTT; CDR3aa: CSAEDRGVLNSPLHF
j_gene: TRBJ2-3; v_gene: TRBV20-1; abundance: many; d_gene: TRBD2; CDR3nt: TGCAGTGAGGGACTAGCGGGCACAGATACGCAGTATTTT; CDR3aa: CSEGLAGTDTQYF
j_gene: TRBJ2-1; v_gene: TRBV30; abundance: few; d_gene: -; CDR3nt: TGTGGGGTAGGACATAATGAGCAGTTCTTC; CDR3aa: CGVGHNEQFF
j_gene: TRBJ1-5; v_gene: TRBV7-6; abundance: many; d_gene: -; CDR3nt: TGTGCCAGCAGCGAAGGGACAACGAACAATCAGCCCCAGCATTTT; CDR3aa: CASSEGTTNNQPQHF
j_gene: TRBJ2-1; v_gene: TRBV7-2; abundance: many; d_gene: -; CDR3nt: TGTGCCAGCACCCAAGGGGGGAACTCCTACAATGAGCAGTTCTTC; CDR3aa: CASTQGGNSYNEQFF
j_gene: TRBJ1-3; v_gene: TRBV20-1; abundance: many; d_gene: -; CDR3nt: TGCAGTGCTCTTTCCGGAAACACCATATATTTT; CDR3aa: CSALSGNTIYF
j_gene: TRBJ1-5; v_gene: TRBV3-1; abundance: many; d_gene: TRBD1; CDR3nt: TGTGCCAGCAGCCGATCAGGGGGCTCTGGGCAGCCCCAGCATTTT; CDR3aa: CASSRSGGSGQPQHF
j_gene: TRBJ2-5; v_gene: TRBV7-6; abundance: many; d_gene: -; CDR3nt: TGTGCCAGCAGCTTAGCCGGTGCGGAGACCCAGTACTTC; CDR3aa: CASSLAGAETQYF
j_gene: TRBJ1-6; v_gene: TRBV4-3; abundance: many; d_gene: -; CDR3nt: TGCGCCAGCAGCCCACGCCCCCCGGGGACTAGCTCCTATAATTCACCCCTCCACTTT; CDR3aa: CASSPRPPGTSSYNSPLHF
j_gene: TRBJ1-4; v_gene: TRBV7-9; abundance: many; d_gene: -; CDR3nt: TGTGCCAGCAGCACTGGACGGCCGAATGAAAAACTGTTTTTT; CDR3aa: CASSTGRPNEKLFF
j_gene: TRBJ2-1; v_gene: TRBV5-8; abundance: many; d_gene: -; CDR3nt: TGTGCCAGCAACCAAAGAAGGGGTGAGCAGTTCTTC; CDR3aa: CASNQRRGEQFF
j_gene: TRBJ2-3; v_gene: TRBV4-3; abundance: many; d_gene: -; CDR3nt: TGCGCCAGCAGCCAAGAATGGCAGGGTATCGATACGCAGTATTTT; CDR3aa: CASSQEWQGIDTQYF
j_gene: TRBJ1-2; v_gene: TRBV2; abundance: many; d_gene: -; CDR3nt: TGTGCCAGCAGTGCTGACATCTCCTATGGCTACACCTTC; CDR3aa: CASSADISYGYTF
j_gene: TRBJ2-7; v_gene: TRBV28; abundance: many; d_gene: TRBD1; CDR3nt: TGTGCCAGCAGACAGGGGGGCCCCTACGAGCAGTACTTC; CDR3aa: CASRQGGPYEQYF
j_gene: TRBJ2-7; v_gene: TRBV5-6; abundance: few; d_gene: -; CDR3nt: TGTGCCAGCAGCCTCGCACAGCTGACCTACGAGCAGTACTTC; CDR3aa: CASSLAQLTYEQYF
j_gene: TRBJ1-2; v_gene: TRBV11-2; abundance: many; d_gene: -; CDR3nt: TGTGCCAGCAGCTACGGAACGGGGCCGGGGGGCTACACCTTC; CDR3aa: CASSYGTGPGGYTF
j_gene: TRBJ2-1; v_gene: TRBV5-1; abundance: many; d_gene: TRBD1; CDR3nt: TGCGCCAGCAGCTTGGGCCGACAGGGACATGAGCAGTTCTTC; CDR3aa: CASSLGRQGHEQFF
j_gene: TRBJ2-7; v_gene: TRBV20-1; abundance: few; d_gene: -; CDR3nt: TGCAGTGCTAGGCCAACAGGGAGCTCCTACGAGCAGTACTTC; CDR3aa: CSARPTGSSYEQYF